The rows below give T cell receptor beta chains drawn from one sample of a study of blood T cell repertoires in COVID-19. The repertoire was sequenced with immunoSEQ multiplex PCR; TCRdb's copy has only in-frame clones and lacks some. The sample yields 100,000 to 150,000 clones, roughly 90% seen once. The specimen sequenced was peripheral blood. These receptors were taken from a man aged 55 to 70 with COVID-19, enrolled during active disease. Each CDR3 is given without its conserved first and last residue.

v_gene	j_gene	CDR3aa
TRBV29-1	TRBJ2-5	SARGGETQY
TRBV3-1/TRBV3-2	TRBJ1-1	ASGTVHTEAF
TRBV12-3/TRBV12-4	TRBJ1-5	ASSPRVYQPQH
TRBV6-5	TRBJ1-6	ASSLQGVSPLH
TRBV6-5	TRBJ1-2	ASEDRRNYGYT
TRBV2	TRBJ2-1	ASARDSSYNEQF
TRBV6-6	TRBJ1-6	ASSYSESPLH
TRBV28	TRBJ2-3	ASEAVDTQY
TRBV3-1/TRBV3-2	TRBJ2-1	ASSQGSAGAEQF
TRBV6-5	TRBJ1-6	ASTRQSNSPLH
TRBV6-5	TRBJ2-5	ASKGHKYQETQY
TRBV30	TRBJ1-2	AWSGASSYGYT
TRBV6-5	TRBJ1-4	ASSQDASNEKLF
TRBV5-1	TRBJ2-6	ASSFQGGLPSGANVLT
TRBV12-3/TRBV12-4	TRBJ2-5	ASSTPQGEAQY
TRBV27	TRBJ1-2	ASSLSSGQGARGYT
TRBV7-9	TRBJ1-1	ASSAGPSSTEAF
TRBV24-1	TRBJ1-2	ATSEGGTGLGGYT
TRBV6-5	TRBJ1-5	ASSTGKSNQPQH
TRBV18	TRBJ2-2	ASSPPGLRGAGELF
TRBV5-1	TRBJ1-4	ASSSGTGREKLF
TRBV5-1	TRBJ1-1	ASSLQTPLNTEAF
TRBV3-1/TRBV3-2	TRBJ2-1	ASSQDRASGNEQF
TRBV18	TRBJ2-5	ASSPRTGVSGETQY
TRBV18	TRBJ1-5	ASSPGVGPQPQH
TRBV7-6	TRBJ1-1	ASSLGTANTEAF
TRBV5-1	TRBJ2-1	ASSGAGGEFYNEQF
TRBV2	TRBJ2-5	ASRGTSGVETQY
TRBV14	TRBJ1-2	ASSQGQSYGYT
TRBV25-1	TRBJ1-2	ASSESGRGKFGYT
TRBV29-1	TRBJ1-2	SVEGSGGSNYGYT
TRBV4-2	TRBJ1-1	ASSRPGQLSNTEAF
TRBV5-1	TRBJ2-5	ASRSTGGYQETQY
TRBV5-1	TRBJ1-1	ASSIQQGAAF
TRBV7-9	TRBJ1-4	ASSLAQEKLF
TRBV6-5	TRBJ1-6	ASSYLNSPLH
TRBV11-2	TRBJ1-1	ASSSPRAGRSNTEAF
TRBV21-1	TRBJ1-3	ASSDPRTGSPSGNTIY
TRBV6-5	TRBJ1-2	ASSSIRGTGNYGYT
TRBV7-9	TRBJ1-5	ASSLGRGMVSNQPQH